Each of the 24 T cell receptor beta chains below was sequenced from the same sample in a study of brain T cells in children with intractable seizures. Libraries were prepared by immunoSEQ multiplex PCR; TCRdb keeps only in-frame clonotypes and omits some of them. The data hold tens of thousands of clones, with about 92% observed a single time. The material sequenced was peripheral blood, taken at surgery. The receptors here all came from a boy in the first two years of life with tuberous sclerosis and intractable seizures.

This clone occurred once. The rearrangement uses TRBV2 and TRBJ2-7, with D uncertain. The CDR3 contains 12 residues. Trimming removed 5 bases at V and 2 bases at J, with 7 bases between. The germline V gene has CDR1 SNHLY and CDR2 FYNNEI. Here the CDR3 reads CASSNDPYEQYF. The CDR3 DNA reads as TGTGCCAGCAGTAACGACCCCTACGAGCAGTACTTC.

Only one count was recorded for this clone. The chain is built from TRBV5-6 and TRBJ2-5; no clear D. V lost 4 bases and J lost 7, with 8 bases in between. This CDR3 has 11 amino acids. Germline values: CDR1 SGHDT, CDR2 YYEEEE. The CDR3 sequence is CASSHSGTQYF. The CDR3 region has the DNA TGTGCCAGCAGCCATAGTGGGACCCAGTACTTC.

The chain uses TRBV6-4 and TRBJ1-1; D call uncertain. The V end lost 4 bases, the J end lost 1 base, and 7 bases lay between the germline ends. The CDR3 sequence is 13 residues long. CDR1 is MRHNA, CDR2 SNTAGT, per germline. The CDR3: CASSVVSNTEAFF. The CDR3 DNA sequence: TGTGCCAGCAGTGTAGTCTCGAACACTGAAGCTTTCTTT.

This clone was counted a few times. This chain's CDR3 is CASSPLAGESVGEQYF. The CDR3 DNA follows: TGTGCCAGCTCACCCCTAGCTGGGGAGTCGGTAGGGGAGCAGTACTTC. The V gene is TRBV18, the J gene TRBJ2-7; tentatively, D is TRBD2 (5 bases). The CDR3 consists of 16 residues. Germline V gene data show CDR1 as KGHSH and CDR2 as LQKENI. Between the trimmed V and J ends, which lost 3 bases and 7 bases, there was a span of 22 bases.

The chain joins TRBV19 to TRBJ1-2; no clear D. The CDR3 length is 13 residues. Germline lookup yields CDR1 LNHDA and CDR2 SQIVND (reference sequence). The V and J ends lost 2 bases and 4 bases respectively, with 8 bases between them. In nucleotides, the CDR3 is TGTGCCAGTAGTATACAGTCCGCCTATGGCTACACCTTC. Amino acids: CASSIQSAYGYTF.

This clone occurred once. V and J are TRBV3-1 (or the pseudogene TRBV3-2) and TRBJ2-3; possible D gene TRBD2, 6 bases. The CDR3 consists of 13 residues. The germline gives CDR1 LGHDT, CDR2 YNNKEL (reference sequence). Trimming took off 4 bases at V and 8 bases at J, with 13 bases between the two ends. The CDR3 sequence: CASSLEGRSTQYF. The DNA for the CDR3 is TGTGCCAGCAGCCTGGAGGGGAGGAGTACGCAGTATTTT.

The CDR3 reads CSVEGLARETQYF. The CDR3, as DNA: TGCAGCGTTGAGGGACTAGCAAGGGAGACCCAGTACTTC. The chain has TRBV29-1 and TRBJ2-5; 9 positions match TRBD2. The germline gives CDR1 SQVTM, CDR2 ANQGSEA. There are 13 residues in the CDR3. The ends lost 3 bases at V and 5 bases at J; junction bases unmatched: 4.

The V and J genes are TRBV4-2 and TRBJ1-1, with D possibly TRBD1 on 5 matching bases. The CDR3 sequence is 16 residues long. V was cut by 4 bases and J by 1 base, with 16 bases left in between. Germline values: CDR1 LGHNA, CDR2 YNFKEQ. The CDR3 loop reads CASSPPQGLGNTEAFF. The CDR3 DNA is TGTGCCAGCAGCCCCCCCCAGGGATTAGGGAACACTGAAGCTTTCTTT.

V and J are TRBV11-2 and TRBJ2-7; TRBD2 matches at 10 bases. Trimming took 5 bases from V and 3 from J; bases not matched to a gene: 13. Germline CDR1 SGHAT, CDR2 FQNNGV. The CDR3 runs 17 residues. CDR3 nucleotide sequence: TGTGCCAGCAGCCCCCCAGGACTAGCGGATCGGAACTACGAGCAGTACTTC. Translating it yields CASSPPGLADRNYEQYF. The variable domain in full, with the rest retrieved from reference TRBV11-2 and TRBJ2-7, is EAGVAQSPRYKIIEKRQSVAFWCNPISGHATLYWYQQILGQGPKLLIQFQNNGVVDDSQLPKDRFSAERLKGVDSTLKIQPAKLEDSAVYLCASSPPGLADRNYEQYFGPGTRLTVT.

V usage is TRBV29-1 and J usage is TRBJ2-1; 14 bases are a match to TRBD2. The CDR3 totals 17 residues. Germline lookup yields CDR1 SQVTM and CDR2 ANQGSEA. Trimming removed 7 bases from V and 0 bases from J; junction bases left unmatched: 8. CDR3 nucleotides: TGCAGCGGGACCGGGACTAGCGGGGGTAGCTCCTACAATGAGCAGTTCTTC. Translating gives CSGTGTSGGSSYNEQFF.

The chain links TRBV5-3 to TRBJ1-3; D gene uncertain. TRBV5-3 is labeled an ORF, and its function is uncertain. This CDR3 comprises 16 residues. The V end lost 2 bases, the J end lost 0 bases, and 12 bases lay between the germline ends. CDR3 DNA: TGTGCCAGAAGCTTTCCGTCGTTGCCCTCTGGAAACACCATATATTTT. Its translation: CARSFPSLPSGNTIYF.

The rearrangement links TRBV4-2 to TRBJ2-2; the D gene is possibly TRBD2 (6 bases). Germline CDR1 LGHNA, CDR2 YNFKEQ. CDR3 length: 16 amino acids. V was shortened by 4 bases and J by 5 bases, with 17 bases between the two germline ends. The CDR3 is CASSLTKGGGTGELFF. The CDR3, as DNA: TGTGCCAGCAGCCTAACGAAGGGAGGAGGAACCGGGGAGCTGTTTTTT.

This clone showed up just a few times. The rearrangement uses TRBV27 and TRBJ2-7; 8 nucleotides line up with TRBD2. The V gene's germline CDR1 is MNHEY and CDR2 SMNVEV (reference sequence). Trimming at V came to 6 bases and at J to 0 bases, leaving 7 bases not matched to a gene. CDR3 length equals 15 residues. The chain's CDR3 is CASSTLAGLSYEQYF. In DNA form, the CDR3 reads TGTGCCAGCAGCACTCTAGCGGGTCTCTCCTACGAGCAGTACTTC.

The chain employs TRBV27 and TRBJ2-7, with a possible D match to TRBD1 (5 bases). V was pared by 4 bases and J by 3 bases, with 10 bases between. Germline V lookup: CDR1 MNHEY, CDR2 SMNVEV (reference sequence). The CDR3 sequence is 13 residues long. DNA of the CDR3: TGTGCCAGCAGTTCTACAGGTTACTACGAGCAGTACTTC. It translates to CASSSTGYYEQYF.

V usage is TRBV7-3 and J usage is TRBJ2-2, with a possible D match to TRBD1 (6 bases). The CDR3 length is 16 residues. V was cut by 5 bases and J by 1 base, with 14 bases left in between. Germline-derived CDR1 and CDR2 are SGHTA and FQGTGA. This chain's CDR3 is CASSPLPGQNTGELFF. In DNA, the CDR3 is TGTGCCAGCAGCCCATTGCCGGGACAGAACACCGGGGAGCTGTTTTTT.

CDR3 sequence reads: CASSLPGGTEAFF. As DNA, the CDR3 is TGTGCCAGCAGCCTGCCTGGGGGGACTGAAGCTTTCTTT. V and J are TRBV4-2 and TRBJ1-1; a possible D gene is TRBD1 (5 bases). The V end lost 4 bases, the J end lost 5 bases, and 11 bases lay between the germline ends. CDR3 size: 13 residues. Looked up from germline, CDR1 is LGHNA and CDR2 is YNFKEQ.

This chain connects TRBV24-1 to TRBJ2-7, with D tentatively TRBD2 (6 bases). With 7 bases removed from V and 6 bases from J, the gap between germline ends came to 15 bases. CDR3 length: 13 residues. Germline lookup yields CDR1 KGHDR and CDR2 SFDVKD. As DNA, the CDR3 is TGTGCCACCAGGGGTGCGGGGTCTGGCGAGCAGTACTTC. It is translated as CATRGAGSGEQYF.

The chain carries TRBV6-1 and TRBJ1-5; D is undetermined. The V and J ends lost 0 bases and 5 bases respectively, with 5 bases between them. The V gene's germline CDR1 is MNHNS and CDR2 SASEGT. The CDR3 contains 13 residues. CDR3 loop: CASSEASHQPQHF. DNA of the CDR3: TGTGCCAGCAGTGAAGCTTCGCATCAGCCCCAGCATTTT.

J is TRBJ2-1 and V is TRBV7-8; D is ambiguous. Germline values: CDR1 SGHVS, CDR2 FQNEAQ. The CDR3 sequence is 15 residues long. V was pared by 1 base and J by 6 bases, with 13 bases between. The chain's CDR3 is CASSLGRAPSNEQFF. The DNA of the CDR3 is TGTGCCAGCAGCTTAGGACGGGCGCCCAGCAATGAGCAGTTCTTC.

This sequence joins TRBV7-8 and TRBJ2-2, with D tentatively TRBD2 (5 bases). This CDR3 region has 19 residues. V lost 5 bases, J lost 2 bases, and 24 bases lay in between. Germline CDR1 SGHVS, CDR2 FQNEAQ. Here the CDR3 DNA reads TGTGCCAGCAGCCAAACCGTATCTCGGGCAGCGGTAAACACCGGGGAGCTGTTTTTT. Residues: CASSQTVSRAAVNTGELFF. Complete variable domain (other parts from reference TRBV7-8 and TRBJ2-2): GAGVSQSPRYKVAKRGQDVALRCDPISGHVSLFWYQQALGQGPEFLTYFQNEAQLDKSGLPSDRFFAERPEGSVSTLKIQRTQQEDSAVYLCASSQTVSRAAVNTGELFFGEGSRLTVL.

The J gene is TRBJ2-3, the V gene TRBV10-2; TRBD2 aligns across 11 bases. The CDR3 runs 19 residues. Per germline, CDR1 WSHSY and CDR2 SAAADI. J was trimmed by 3 bases and V by 0 bases; bases with no gene match: 11. CDR3 DNA sequence: TGCGCCAGCAGTGAGTCGCCCCTAGCGGGGGGATGGGAGACAGATACGCAGTATTTT. Translation gives CASSESPLAGGWETDTQYF.

V usage is TRBV6-5 and J usage is TRBJ2-7, with 7 bases identical to TRBD1. With V trimmed by 6 bases and J by 0 bases, 5 bases remained unmatched. From germline, CDR1 is MNHEY and CDR2 SVGAGI. The CDR3 has 14 residues. The CDR3 coding sequence is TGTGCCAGCAGCTCGTGGGACAGCTCCTACGAGCAGTACTTC. It encodes CASSSWDSSYEQYF.

The V call is TRBV3-1 (or the pseudogene TRBV3-2), the J call TRBJ2-7; possibly TRBD1 for D (5 bases). The CDR3 is made up of 14 amino acids. The germline V gene encodes CDR1 LGHDT and CDR2 YNNKEL (reference sequence). Trimming took 2 bases from V and 3 from J, leaving 11 bases between them. DNA of the CDR3: TGTGCCAGCAGCCAAATGCACGACAGCTACGAGCAGTACTTC. It yields the protein CASSQMHDSYEQYF.

The sample holds a few counts of this clone. The V gene is TRBV13, the J gene TRBJ2-1, with 14 bases aligning to TRBD2. The germline gives CDR1 PRHDT, CDR2 FYEKMQ (reference sequence). The CDR3 length is 18 residues. The V gene end was trimmed by 3 bases and the J gene end by 6 bases; junction bases not matched to a gene: 10. Written as DNA, the CDR3 is TGTGCCAGCAGCTTGGGACTAGCGGGAGAGCTGTCAAGCAATGAGCAGTTCTTC. Its translation is CASSLGLAGELSSNEQFF.